The 28 T cell receptor beta chains below were found in one sample sequenced in a study of T-cell reconstitution after alpha-beta-depleted transplantation in children (dated by TCRdb to about 2016). The treatment or condition label of this sample denotes: allogeneic hematopoietic cell transplantation with graft depleted of TCRalphabeta T cells and CD19 B cells. Libraries were prepared through PCR. The sequencing machine was an Illumina HiSeq 2500. TCR library preparation used molecular barcoding, with unique molecular identifiers applied to normalize quantification of the TCRbeta repertoire. TCRdb's own reprocessing of the public reads used fastp at Q25 and MiXCR and kept productive beta chains. Rows with a matching CDR3 protein are joined into one entry that keeps the most common DNA and genes. The sample contains about 6,800 distinct CDR3 sequences, roughly 16% of them found a single time. In total, the top ten clones hold approximately 14% of the sample.

The specimen was PBMCs, collected before TCRalphabeta/CD19-depleted stem cell transplant. All receptors come from a boy between 2 and 15 years old with acute lymphoblastic leukemia, due to receive a stem cell transplant.

The chain has TRBV19 and TRBJ1-5; no clear D. V lost 5 bases and J 4 bases, leaving 15 bases between the germline ends. Germline V gives CDR1 LNHDA, CDR2 SQIVND (reference sequence). The CDR3 covers 15 residues. The CDR3 loop is CASSGPGPRNQPQHF. In DNA, the CDR3 is TGTGCCAGTAGTGGGCCGGGTCCGAGAAATCAGCCCCAGCATTTT.

This clonotype appeared many times. This chain uses TRBV28 with TRBJ2-5; 8 bases line up with TRBD2. J gave up 4 bases and V 5 bases, and 12 bases lay outside the gene matches. This CDR3 has 16 amino acids. CDR1 MDHEN and CDR2 SYDVKM come from the germline V gene. In DNA, the CDR3 is TGTGCCAGCAGTCCAAACCCCTCGGGGGGGGGAGAGACCCAGTACTTC. This translates into CASSPNPSGGGETQYF. The whole variable domain, remainder taken from reference TRBV28 and TRBJ2-5, is DVKVTQSSRYLVKRTGEKVFLECVQDMDHENMFWYRQDPGLGLRLIYFSYDVKMKEKGDIPEGYSVSREKKERFSLILESASTNQTSMYLCASSPNPSGGGETQYFGPGTRLLVL.

The sample holds many counts of this clonotype. The chain couples TRBV29-1 to TRBJ2-7, with 9 bases fitting TRBD2. This CDR3 is 15 amino acids long. V shed 6 bases and J 0 bases; nucleotides not matched to a gene: 9. The germline V gene has CDR1 SQVTM and CDR2 ANQGSEA. CDR3 loop: CSVRRAGGHSYEQYF. The CDR3 DNA reads as TGCAGCGTACGAAGGGCGGGGGGGCACTCCTACGAGCAGTACTTC.

In its sample, this clonotype is medium-sized. The V and J genes are TRBV5-1 and TRBJ1-6, with TRBD1 matching 8 bases. Germline-derived CDR1 and CDR2 are SGHRS and YFSETQ. The CDR3 runs to 15 residues. Trimming at V came to 2 bases and at J to 6 bases, leaving 4 bases not matched to a gene. CDR3 sequence (DNA): TGCGCCAGCAGCTTCGGACAGGGTAGTAATTCACCCCTCCACTTT. This encodes CASSFGQGSNSPLHF.

The CDR3 region has the DNA TGCAGTGCTATCCCGACAGGGGGTGGCTACACCTTC. It codes for CSAIPTGGGYTF. The rearrangement links TRBV20-1 to TRBJ1-2; TRBD1 agrees at 9 bases. Per the germline V gene, CDR1 is DFQATT and CDR2 is SNEGSKA (reference sequence). With 4 bases clipped from V and 7 bases from J, the junction kept 4 bases outside the gene matches. CDR3 length: 12 amino acids.

By share, this clonotype counts as medium-sized (0.01 to 0.1%). The rearrangement links TRBV20-1 to TRBJ1-2; a possible D gene is TRBD1 (6 bases). This CDR3 has 17 residues. Trimming removed 0 bases at V and 2 bases at J, with 19 bases between. Germline V gene sequence: CDR1 DFQATT, CDR2 SNEGSKA (reference sequence). The CDR3 here is CSARERLAGAINYGYTF. DNA of the CDR3: TGCAGTGCTAGAGAGCGGCTGGCAGGGGCCATCAACTATGGCTACACCTTC.

This clonotype is deemed medium-sized. The V and J genes are TRBV20-1 and TRBJ2-1; 7 bases fit TRBD1. V dropped 4 bases and J dropped 9; count of bases not matched to a gene: 9. Per the germline V gene, CDR1 is DFQATT and CDR2 is SNEGSKA (reference sequence). The CDR3 extends over 13 amino acids. The CDR3 DNA is TGCAGTGCTACGAAGAGGGGGCCCGGTGAGCAGTTCTTC. Translation gives CSATKRGPGEQFF.

V and J are TRBV3-1 and TRBJ1-2; D is uncertain. V shed 0 bases and J shed 7 bases, with 15 bases lying between them. This CDR3 has 15 residues. Germline CDR1 reads LGHDT; CDR2 reads YNNKEL (reference sequence). The CDR3 loop is CASSQDPAPWGGYTF. Written as DNA, the CDR3 is TGTGCCAGCAGCCAAGATCCGGCCCCGTGGGGTGGCTACACCTTC.

The V call is TRBV2, the J call TRBJ2-3, with D possibly matching TRBD1 (6 bases). The V and J ends lost 8 bases and 6 bases respectively, with 9 bases between them. This CDR3 spans 11 amino acids. Germline V lookup: CDR1 SNHLY, CDR2 FYNNEI. As DNA, the CDR3 is TGTGCCAGCGGGGGCAGGGATACGCAGTATTTT. Protein product: CASGGRDTQYF.

This clonotype ranks as medium-sized. The rearrangement joins TRBV12-3 or TRBV12-4 to TRBJ1-5; no reliable D call. V lost 6 bases and J lost 3, with 15 bases in between. The CDR3 is made up of 15 amino acids. Here the CDR3 DNA reads TGTGCCAGCAGCTTCGATACCGGATTCAATCAGCCCCAGCATTTT. Residues: CASSFDTGFNQPQHF.

Only a few counts were recorded for this clonotype. The chain carries TRBV20-1 and TRBJ1-1, with a possible D match to TRBD1 (5 bases). The CDR3 totals 13 residues. Deletions cut 0 bases from V and 5 bases from J, with 10 bases between. CDR1 is DFQATT and CDR2 is SNEGSKA in the germline V gene (reference sequence). This CDR3 is CSARDGRETEAFF. The CDR3 nucleotides are TGCAGTGCTAGAGATGGCAGGGAAACTGAAGCTTTCTTT.

This clonotype counts as medium-sized. J is TRBJ2-7 and V is TRBV7-2, with 7 bases lining up with TRBD2. Germline loops: CDR1 SGHTA, CDR2 FQGNSA. The V segment lost 1 base and the J segment 1 base; nucleotides outside the gene matches: 4. The CDR3 totals 15 residues. This chain's CDR3 is CASSLVGGGSYEQYF. Written as DNA, the CDR3 is TGTGCCAGCAGCTTAGTCGGCGGGGGATCCTACGAGCAGTACTTC.

By share of the sample, this clonotype is medium-sized. The chain recombines TRBV28 with TRBJ2-2; 7 bases are a match to TRBD1. V lost 6 bases to trimming and J lost 2 bases; unmatched junction nucleotides: 6. The CDR3 consists of 15 residues. Germline V gene sequence: CDR1 MDHEN, CDR2 SYDVKM. The CDR3 sequence is CASSWDSLNTGELFF. The CDR3 nucleotides are TGTGCCAGCAGCTGGGACAGCCTAAACACCGGGGAGCTGTTTTTT.

This clonotype showed up many times. This sequence joins TRBV7-2 and TRBJ2-2; 7 bases match TRBD1. Germline assignment: CDR1 SGHTA and CDR2 FQGNSA. This CDR3 comprises 17 residues. J gave up 0 bases and V 5 bases, and 9 bases lay outside the gene matches. The CDR3: CASSPPRGGANTGELFF. CDR3 DNA sequence: TGTGCCAGCAGCCCACCCCGAGGGGGCGCGAACACCGGGGAGCTGTTTTTT. Filled out from reference TRBV7-2 and TRBJ2-2, the complete variable domain reads GAGVSQSPSNKVTEKGKDVELRCDPISGHTALYWYRQSLGQGLEFLIYFQGNSAPDKSGLPSDRFSAERTGGSVSTLTIQRTQQEDSAVYLCASSPPRGGANTGELFFGEGSRLTVL.

The chain is built from TRBV10-3 and TRBJ2-1, with 10 bases identical to TRBD2. Per the germline V gene, CDR1 is ENHRY and CDR2 is SYGVKD. The CDR3 length is 14 residues. V lost 7 bases and J lost 6; bases outside the gene matches: 6. This CDR3 is CAINPSGSGNEQFF. For the CDR3, the DNA is TGTGCCATCAATCCTAGCGGGAGCGGCAATGAGCAGTTCTTC.

This clonotype was counted many times. The chain uses TRBV6-5 and TRBJ2-3; D is undetermined. The CDR3 covers 16 residues. Germline V gives CDR1 MNHEY, CDR2 SVGAGI. Trimming pared 5 bases from V and 1 base from J, leaving 16 bases between. CDR3 sequence (DNA): TGTGCCAGCAGTATGAACCGGCCTTGGGGCACAGATACGCAGTATTTT. It encodes CASSMNRPWGTDTQYF.

By share, this clonotype counts as medium-sized (0.01 to 0.1%). The chain is built from TRBV5-1 and TRBJ1-2, with 8 nucleotides matching TRBD1. The germline V gene encodes CDR1 SGHRS and CDR2 YFSETQ. Losses at the gene ends were 8 bases for V and 8 bases for J; bases not matched to a gene: 14. The CDR3 runs to 14 residues. The CDR3 sequence is CASALSGGAKGYTF. The CDR3 nucleotides are TGCGCCAGTGCCTTATCAGGGGGCGCGAAGGGCTACACCTTC.

This clonotype was counted ten times or more. CDR3 sequence (DNA): TGTGCCAGCAGCTTGGAGGGACAGAAGAACACTGAAGCTTTCTTT. As protein: CASSLEGQKNTEAFF. This sequence joins TRBV7-9 and TRBJ1-1, with 7 bases lining up with TRBD1. The J segment lost 1 base and the V segment lost 3 bases, leaving 5 bases of the junction unmatched. The CDR3 totals 15 residues. CDR1 is SEHNR, CDR2 FQNEAQ, per germline (reference sequence).

The sample holds many counts of this clonotype. The rearrangement uses TRBV12-3 or TRBV12-4 and TRBJ1-1; 9 positions agree with TRBD1. V dropped 6 bases and J dropped 11; count of bases not matched to a gene: 22. The CDR3 extends over 17 amino acids. DNA for the CDR3: TGTGCCAGCAGCCACCGGGACAGGGATGTTTCGGGACGGTATGCTTTCTTT. Protein: CASSHRDRDVSGRYAFF.

This clonotype is medium-sized (0.01 to 0.1%). The chain is built from TRBV4-1 and TRBJ2-2; D not certain. CDR1 is MGHRA and CDR2 is YSYEKL in the germline V gene. The ends were cut back, 0 bases at V and 6 bases at J, with 14 bases in the middle. This CDR3 is 16 amino acids long. DNA of the CDR3: TGCGCCAGCAGCCAAGAAGTAACCTTTGAATCCGGGGAGCTGTTTTTT. Its protein is CASSQEVTFESGELFF.

This clonotype qualifies as medium-sized. In DNA form, the CDR3 reads TGTGCCAGTAGTGATTCCGGGCTCACCCTCCACTTT. It specifies CASSDSGLTLHF. J is TRBJ1-6 and V is TRBV19, with no clear D. The CDR3 totals 12 residues. Trimming stripped 5 bases from V and 14 bases from J, with 13 bases between. Per the germline V gene, CDR1 is LNHDA and CDR2 is SQIVND (reference sequence).

By sample share, this clonotype is medium-sized. The CDR3 protein is CASSLMTGQGDTQYF. As DNA, the CDR3 is TGTGCCAGCAGCCTCATGACGGGACAGGGCGATACGCAGTATTTT. This chain connects TRBV9 to TRBJ2-3; 9 nucleotides align to TRBD1. Germline V gene lookup returns CDR1 SGDLS and CDR2 YYNGEE. The V and J ends lost 4 bases and 6 bases, in that order; junction bases with no gene match: 9. The length of the CDR3 is 15 residues.

The gene calls are TRBV3-1 and TRBJ1-1, with 9 bases identical to TRBD1. The CDR3 totals 15 residues. The V segment lost 4 bases and the J segment 9 bases; nucleotides outside the gene matches: 12. From germline, CDR1 is LGHDT and CDR2 YNNKEL (reference sequence). CDR3 in amino acids: CASSPQVTGGTKAFF. For the CDR3, the DNA is TGTGCCAGCAGCCCCCAAGTGACAGGGGGGACTAAAGCTTTCTTT.

Relative to its sample, this clonotype is medium-sized. The rearrangement uses TRBV6-5 and TRBJ2-7; D is possibly TRBD2 (6 bases). V shed 7 bases and J shed 5 bases, with 15 bases lying between them. This CDR3 comprises 13 residues. Germline V lookup: CDR1 MNHEY, CDR2 SVGAGI. CDR3 nucleotides: TGTGCCAGCAAGGGACTGGGGCCCCACGAGCAGTACTTC. Its protein product is CASKGLGPHEQYF.

This clonotype is labeled as medium-sized. The chain uses TRBV4-2 and TRBJ2-3; D might be TRBD1 or TRBD2, each matching 5 bases. The CDR3 has 15 residues. Trimming took off 0 bases at V and 6 bases at J, with 13 bases between the two ends. Germline CDR1 and CDR2: LGHNA and YNFKEQ. CDR3 nucleotides: TGTGCCAGCAGCCAAGACGAGGGGTTTACGGATACGCAGTATTTT. Protein product: CASSQDEGFTDTQYF.

In its sample, this clonotype is medium-sized. This chain uses TRBV20-1 with TRBJ1-1; D not certain. Trimming pared 1 base from V and 5 bases from J, leaving 11 bases between. This CDR3 has 13 amino acids. The germline gives CDR1 DFQATT, CDR2 SNEGSKA (reference sequence). CDR3: CSARGRAITEAFF. The CDR3 DNA sequence: TGCAGTGCTAGAGGTCGCGCTATTACTGAAGCTTTCTTT.

Relative to its sample, this clonotype is medium-sized. The gene calls are TRBV7-6 and TRBJ2-1; no firm D call. The CDR3 totals 16 residues. Germline CDR1 reads SGHVS; CDR2 reads FNYEAQ. V was pared by 1 base and J by 3 bases, with 13 bases between. Here the CDR3 reads CASSLGRPSYYNEQFF. The CDR3 bases are TGTGCCAGCAGCTTAGGGCGCCCGAGTTACTACAATGAGCAGTTCTTC.

By frequency in the sample, this clonotype is medium-sized. This CDR3 reads CASSFQETQYF. The CDR3, as DNA: TGTGCCAGCAGCTTTCAAGAGACCCAGTACTTC. This chain uses TRBV7-2 with TRBJ2-5; D not certain. Germline CDR1 is SGHTA and CDR2 is FQGNSA. This CDR3 is built from 11 residues. The V end was cut by 3 bases, the J end by 2 bases, with 1 base between. Full variable domain (missing parts from reference TRBV7-2 and TRBJ2-5): GAGVSQSPSNKVTEKGKDVELRCDPISGHTALYWYRQSLGQGLEFLIYFQGNSAPDKSGLPSDRFSAERTGGSVSTLTIQRTQQEDSAVYLCASSFQETQYFGPGTRLLVL.